This TCR beta chain was sequenced during a study of cytomegalovirus exposure and HLA in healthy donors. J was trimmed by 3 bases and V by 5 bases; bases with no gene match: 3. There are 15 residues in the CDR3. CDR1 and CDR2 (germline): SNHLY, FYNNEI. Researchers ran the PCR with 60 Vbeta and 13 Jbeta primers. Here immunoSEQ multiplex PCR was the method, and the copy in TCRdb shows in-frame clones only, minus some. Its listing shows 200,000 or so clones. The TCR originated in a boy between 5 and 17 years old in good health and CMV-seronegative. The chain uses TRBV2 and TRBJ2-3; 12 positions match TRBD2. Source material: PBMCs. Written as DNA, the CDR3 is TGTGCCAGCAGTAGGGGACTAGCGGGTACAGATACGCAGTATTTT. The encoded protein is CASSRGLAGTDTQYF. Complete variable domain (other parts from reference TRBV2 and TRBJ2-3): EPEVTQTPSHQVTQMGQEVILRCVPISNHLYFYWYRQILGQKVEFLVSFYNNEISEKSEIFDDQFSVERPDGSNFTLKIRSTKLEDSAMYFCASSRGLAGTDTQYFGPGTRLTVL.